The rows below give T cell receptor beta chains drawn from one sample of a study of blood T cells in healthy people across ages. TCRdb independently ran MiXCR on the 5' RACE reads; one entry per CDR3 protein. The sample lists 540,000 or so distinct CDR3 sequences, approximately 27% occurring once. Material for sequencing was blood. Source of these receptors: a woman in her 70s in good health. CDR3s include the opening cysteine and the closing phenylalanine or tryptophan. D genes are given only for firm matches. Only some rows state a clone size, as once, few, many or a class for expanded clones.

.	TRBV4-3	TRBJ2-1	TRBD2	CASSQSPLAVNNEQFF	TGCGCCAGCAGCCAGTCTCCGCTAGCGGTGAACAATGAGCAGTTCTTC
few	TRBV29-1	TRBJ1-2	.	CSVAGTLGYTF	TGCAGCGTCGCCGGGACTCTAGGCTACACCTTC
.	TRBV7-9	TRBJ2-7	.	CASSLKYGQIYEQYF	TGTGCCAGCAGCTTAAAATACGGCCAGATCTACGAGCAGTACTTC
.	TRBV15	TRBJ2-1	.	CATSRGRELYNEQFF	TGTGCCACCAGCAGAGGCAGGGAGTTGTACAATGAGCAGTTCTTC
.	TRBV4-3	TRBJ2-1	.	CASSQDSRGAVEQFF	TGCGCCAGCAGCCAAGATTCCAGGGGGGCCGTTGAGCAGTTCTTC
.	TRBV20-1	TRBJ2-5	TRBD2	CSARSSGGEGETQYF	TGCAGTGCTAGGTCTAGCGGGGGGGAGGGAGAGACCCAGTACTTC
.	TRBV10-2	TRBJ2-4	.	CASSEFETLAKNIQYF	TGCGCCAGCAGTGAATTTGAGACCCTAGCCAAAAACATTCAGTACTTC
.	TRBV20-1	TRBJ1-2	.	CSAERTAYGYTF	TGCAGTGCGGAAAGGACAGCCTATGGCTACACCTTC
many	TRBV20-1	TRBJ1-2	.	CSARKWPNGYTF	TGCAGTGCTAGAAAGTGGCCCAATGGCTACACCTTC
.	TRBV7-2	TRBJ1-2	.	CASTTNSGIYGYTF	TGTGCCAGCACTACCAATTCAGGGATCTATGGCTACACCTTC
.	TRBV3-1	TRBJ1-6	.	CASSQLQDSPLHF	TGTGCCAGCAGCCAACTACAGGATTCACCCCTCCACTTT
few	TRBV24-1	TRBJ2-7	.	CATTSETGTDEQYF	TGTGCCACCACAAGTGAGACAGGTACCGACGAGCAGTACTTC
.	TRBV5-1	TRBJ2-2	TRBD1	CASSLGQGATIPGELFF	TGCGCCAGCAGCTTGGGGCAGGGGGCCACTATTCCCGGGGAGCTGTTTTTT
.	TRBV4-3	TRBJ1-6	TRBD1	CASSQDIPRQGRGDSPLHF	TGCGCCAGCAGCCAAGATATCCCCCGACAGGGCCGAGGGGATTCACCCCTCCACTTT
few	TRBV5-1	TRBJ2-5	TRBD1	CASSLVGTGGQETQYF	TGCGCCAGCAGCTTGGTGGGGACAGGGGGGCAAGAGACCCAGTACTTC
few	TRBV4-2	TRBJ2-3	TRBD2	CASSQVTTSGGADTQYF	TGTGCCAGCAGCCAAGTTACGACTAGCGGGGGCGCAGATACGCAGTATTTT
few	TRBV5-1	TRBJ2-5	.	CASSPQGEKETQYF	TGCGCCAGCAGCCCCCAAGGGGAGAAAGAGACCCAGTACTTC
.	TRBV9	TRBJ2-5	.	CASSVGAQETQYF	TGTGCCAGCAGCGTAGGAGCACAAGAGACCCAGTACTTC
.	TRBV4-2	TRBJ2-6	TRBD1	CASSQDYQGATGANVLTF	TGTGCCAGCAGCCAAGATTATCAGGGGGCGACTGGGGCCAACGTCCTGACTTTC
few	TRBV15	TRBJ2-7	TRBD1	CATSSSQGVAYEQYF	TGTGCCACCAGCAGCTCACAGGGGGTCGCCTACGAGCAGTACTTC
few	TRBV3-1	TRBJ2-1	.	CASSQAQLGPRIDEQFF	TGTGCCAGCAGCCAAGCTCAGCTTGGCCCGAGGATTGATGAGCAGTTCTTC
few	TRBV3-1	TRBJ2-7	.	CASSPGLGTYEQYF	TGCGCCAGCAGTCCGGGCCTAGGAACCTACGAGCAGTACTTC
.	TRBV20-1	TRBJ1-2	.	CSARGGEGGYGYTF	TGCAGTGCTAGAGGGGGGGAGGGGGGATATGGCTACACCTTC
.	TRBV5-1	TRBJ2-7	TRBD1	CASSSDRVKTYEQYF	TGCGCCAGCAGCTCCGACAGGGTTAAAACCTACGAGCAGTACTTC
many	TRBV7-9	TRBJ2-7	.	CASSPPTGSYEQYF	TGTGCCAGCAGCCCCCCGACCGGGAGCTACGAGCAGTACTTC
few	TRBV9	TRBJ2-1	.	CASSPSSAEQFF	TGTGCCAGCAGCCCTTCTAGCGCTGAGCAGTTCTTC
.	TRBV3-1	TRBJ1-2	TRBD1	CASSRAQGAGGYTF	TGTGCCAGCAGCCGAGCACAGGGGGCAGGTGGCTACACCTTC